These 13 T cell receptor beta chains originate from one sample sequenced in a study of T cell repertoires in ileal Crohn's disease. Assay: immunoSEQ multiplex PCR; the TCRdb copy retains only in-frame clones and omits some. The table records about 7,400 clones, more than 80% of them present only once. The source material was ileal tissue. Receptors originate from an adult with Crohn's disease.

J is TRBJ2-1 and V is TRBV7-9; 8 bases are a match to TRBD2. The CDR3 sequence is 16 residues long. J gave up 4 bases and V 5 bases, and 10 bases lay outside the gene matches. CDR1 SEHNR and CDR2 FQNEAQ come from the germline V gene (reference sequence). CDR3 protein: CASSPQAGVQYNEQFF. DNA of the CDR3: TGTGCCAGCAGCCCACAAGCGGGAGTTCAATACAATGAGCAGTTCTTC.

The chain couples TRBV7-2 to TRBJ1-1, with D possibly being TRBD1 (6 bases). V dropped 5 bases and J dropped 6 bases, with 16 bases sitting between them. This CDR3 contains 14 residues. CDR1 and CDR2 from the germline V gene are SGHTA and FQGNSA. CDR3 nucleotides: TGTGCCAGCAGCCCCGCCCTTCAGGGGTCTGAAGCTTTCTTT. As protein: CASSPALQGSEAFF.

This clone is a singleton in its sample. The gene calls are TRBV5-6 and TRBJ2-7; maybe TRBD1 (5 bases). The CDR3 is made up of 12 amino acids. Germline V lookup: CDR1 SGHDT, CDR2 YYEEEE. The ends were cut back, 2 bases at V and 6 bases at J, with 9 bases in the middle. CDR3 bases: TGTGCCAGCAGCTTTCCTAGGGGCGAGCAGTACTTC. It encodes CASSFPRGEQYF. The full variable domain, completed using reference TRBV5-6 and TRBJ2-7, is DAGVTQSPTHLIKTRGQQVTLRCSPKSGHDTVSWYQQALGQGPQFIFQYYEEEERQRGNFPDRFSGHQFPNYSSELNVNALLLGDSALYLCASSFPRGEQYFGPGTRLTVT.

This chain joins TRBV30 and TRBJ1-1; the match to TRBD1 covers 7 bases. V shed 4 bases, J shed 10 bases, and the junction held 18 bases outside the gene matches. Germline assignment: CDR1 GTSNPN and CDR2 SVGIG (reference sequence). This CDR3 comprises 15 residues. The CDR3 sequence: CAWTSPQGTVVGAFF. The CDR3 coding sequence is TGTGCCTGGACCTCCCCCCAGGGGACAGTAGTGGGAGCTTTCTTT. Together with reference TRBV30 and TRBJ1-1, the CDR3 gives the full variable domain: SQTIHQWPATLVQPVGSPLSLECTVEGTSNPNLYWYRQAAGRGLQLLFYSVGIGQISSEVPQNLSASRPQDRQFILSSKKLLLSDSGFYLCAWTSPQGTVVGAFFGQGTRLTVV.

The CDR3 DNA is TGTGCCAGCAGTTTCTCCGAAGGGGCCTACGAGCAGTACTTC. Translated: CASSFSEGAYEQYF. The rearrangement joins TRBV6-6 to TRBJ2-7; a possible D gene is TRBD1 (5 bases). The ends were cut back, 4 bases at V and 2 bases at J, with 12 bases in the middle. The CDR3 totals 14 residues. Germline loops: CDR1 MNHNY, CDR2 SVGAGI (reference sequence).

The CDR3 bases are TGTGCCAGTTTTAGCGGGAGGGCGGGTGAGCAGTTCTTC. Translating it yields CASFSGRAGEQFF. This chain connects TRBV19 to TRBJ2-1; 11 bases match TRBD2. CDR1 LNHDA and CDR2 SQIVND come from the germline V gene (reference sequence). V lost 8 bases and J lost 9; bases outside the gene matches: 6. CDR3 length: 13 residues.

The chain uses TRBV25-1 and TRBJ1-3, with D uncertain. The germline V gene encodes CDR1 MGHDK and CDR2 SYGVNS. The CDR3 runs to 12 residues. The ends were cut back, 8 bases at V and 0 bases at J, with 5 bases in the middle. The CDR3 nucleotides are TGTGCCAGCTCGGGCTCTGGAAACACCATATATTTT. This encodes CASSGSGNTIYF.

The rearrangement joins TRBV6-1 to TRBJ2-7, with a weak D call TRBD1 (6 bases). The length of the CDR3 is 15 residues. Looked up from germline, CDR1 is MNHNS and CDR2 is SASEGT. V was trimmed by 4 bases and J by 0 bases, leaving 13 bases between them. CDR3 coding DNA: TGTGCCAGCAGTGCTAGGGACACATACTCCTACGAGCAGTACTTC. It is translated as CASSARDTYSYEQYF.

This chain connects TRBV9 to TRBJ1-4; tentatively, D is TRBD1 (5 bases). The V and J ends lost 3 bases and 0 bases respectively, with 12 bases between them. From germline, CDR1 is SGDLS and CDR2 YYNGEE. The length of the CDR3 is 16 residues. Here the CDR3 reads CASSARPQATNEKLFF. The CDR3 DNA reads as TGTGCCAGCAGCGCTCGACCACAGGCAACTAATGAAAAACTGTTTTTT.

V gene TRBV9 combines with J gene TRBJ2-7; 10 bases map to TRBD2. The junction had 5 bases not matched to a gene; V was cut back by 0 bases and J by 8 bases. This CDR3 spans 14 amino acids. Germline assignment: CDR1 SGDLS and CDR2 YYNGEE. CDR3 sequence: CASSVDASGRQQYF. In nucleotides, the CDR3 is TGTGCCAGCAGCGTAGATGCTAGCGGGAGACAGCAGTACTTC.

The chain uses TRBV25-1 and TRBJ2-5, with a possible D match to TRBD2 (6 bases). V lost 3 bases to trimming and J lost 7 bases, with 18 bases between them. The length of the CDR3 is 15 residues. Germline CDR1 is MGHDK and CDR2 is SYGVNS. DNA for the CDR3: TGTGCCAGCAGTGACAATTCCGGGACTTTCGGGACCCAGTACTTC. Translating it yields CASSDNSGTFGTQYF.

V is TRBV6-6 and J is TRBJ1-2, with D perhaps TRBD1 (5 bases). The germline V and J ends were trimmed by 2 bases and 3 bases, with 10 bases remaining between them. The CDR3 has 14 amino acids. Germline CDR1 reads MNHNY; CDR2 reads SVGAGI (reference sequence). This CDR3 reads CASSYGGTDYGYTF. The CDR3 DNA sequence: TGTGCCAGCAGTTACGGCGGGACGGACTATGGCTACACCTTC.

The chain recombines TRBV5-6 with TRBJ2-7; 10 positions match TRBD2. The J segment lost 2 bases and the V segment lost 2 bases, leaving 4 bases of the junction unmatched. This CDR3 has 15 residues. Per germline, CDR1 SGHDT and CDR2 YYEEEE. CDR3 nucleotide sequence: TGTGCCAGCAGCTTTCTAGCGGGGGACACCTACGAGCAGTACTTC. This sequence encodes CASSFLAGDTYEQYF.